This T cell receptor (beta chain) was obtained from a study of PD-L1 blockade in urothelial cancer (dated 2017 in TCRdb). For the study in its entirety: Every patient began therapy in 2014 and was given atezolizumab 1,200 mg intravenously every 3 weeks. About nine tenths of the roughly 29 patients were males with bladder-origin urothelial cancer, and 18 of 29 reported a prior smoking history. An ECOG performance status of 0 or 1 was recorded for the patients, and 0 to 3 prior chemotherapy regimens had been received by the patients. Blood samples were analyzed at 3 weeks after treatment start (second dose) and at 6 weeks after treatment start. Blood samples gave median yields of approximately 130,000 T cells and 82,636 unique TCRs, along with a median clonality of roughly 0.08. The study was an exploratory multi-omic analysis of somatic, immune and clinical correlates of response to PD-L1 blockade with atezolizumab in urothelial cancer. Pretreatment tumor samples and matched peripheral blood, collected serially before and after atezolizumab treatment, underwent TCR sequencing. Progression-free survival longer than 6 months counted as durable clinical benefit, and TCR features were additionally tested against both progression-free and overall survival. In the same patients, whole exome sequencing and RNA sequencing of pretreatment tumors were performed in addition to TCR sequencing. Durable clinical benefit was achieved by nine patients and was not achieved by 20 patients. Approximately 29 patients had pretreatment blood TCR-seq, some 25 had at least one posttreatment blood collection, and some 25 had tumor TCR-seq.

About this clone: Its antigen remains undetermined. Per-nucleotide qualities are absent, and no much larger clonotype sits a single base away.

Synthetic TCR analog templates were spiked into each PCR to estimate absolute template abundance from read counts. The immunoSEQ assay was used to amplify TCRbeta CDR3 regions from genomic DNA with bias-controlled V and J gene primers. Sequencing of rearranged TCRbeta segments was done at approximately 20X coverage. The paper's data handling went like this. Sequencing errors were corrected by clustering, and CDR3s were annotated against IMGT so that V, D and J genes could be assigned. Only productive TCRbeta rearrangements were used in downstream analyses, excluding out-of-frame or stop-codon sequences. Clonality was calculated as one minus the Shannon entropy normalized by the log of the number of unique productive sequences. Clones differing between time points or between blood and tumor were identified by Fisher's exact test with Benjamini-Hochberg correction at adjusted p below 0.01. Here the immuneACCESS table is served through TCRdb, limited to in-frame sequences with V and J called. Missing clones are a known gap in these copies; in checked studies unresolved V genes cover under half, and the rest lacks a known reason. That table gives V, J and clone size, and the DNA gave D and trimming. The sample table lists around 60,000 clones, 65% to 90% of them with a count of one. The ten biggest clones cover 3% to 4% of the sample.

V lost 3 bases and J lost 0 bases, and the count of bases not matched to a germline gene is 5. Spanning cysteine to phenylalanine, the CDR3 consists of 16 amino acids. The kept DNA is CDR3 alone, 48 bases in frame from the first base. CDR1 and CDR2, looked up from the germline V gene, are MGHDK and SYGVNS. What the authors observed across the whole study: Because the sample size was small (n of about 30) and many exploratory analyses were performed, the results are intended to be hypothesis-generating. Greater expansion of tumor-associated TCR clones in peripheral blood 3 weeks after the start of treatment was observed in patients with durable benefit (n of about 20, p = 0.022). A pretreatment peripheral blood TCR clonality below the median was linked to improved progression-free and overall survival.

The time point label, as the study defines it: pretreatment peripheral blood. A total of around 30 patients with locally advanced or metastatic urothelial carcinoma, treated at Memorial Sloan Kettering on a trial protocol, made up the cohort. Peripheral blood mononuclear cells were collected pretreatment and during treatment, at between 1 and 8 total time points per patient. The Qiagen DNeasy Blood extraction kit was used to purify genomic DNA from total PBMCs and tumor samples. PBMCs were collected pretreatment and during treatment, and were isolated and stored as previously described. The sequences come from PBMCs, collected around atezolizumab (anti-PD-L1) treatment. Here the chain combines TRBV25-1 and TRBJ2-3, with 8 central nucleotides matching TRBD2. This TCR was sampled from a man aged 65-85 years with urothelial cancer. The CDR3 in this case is CASSDPAGGSTDTQYF. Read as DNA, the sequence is TGTGCCAGCAGTGATCCGGCGGGAGGAAGCACAGATACGCAGTATTTT.